The rows below give T cell receptor beta chains drawn from one sample of a study of T cells after yellow fever vaccination. One entry per CDR3 protein, called by TCRdb with MiXCR from the 5' RACE reads. The sample records 550,000 to 750,000 distinct CDR3 sequences, about 13% being singletons. Specimen: PBMCs, collected on the day of the yellow fever booster vaccination. The receptors shown here come from a young man who received the YFV17D yellow fever vaccine. CDR3s include the opening cysteine and the closing phenylalanine or tryptophan.

V gene: TRBV12-3/TRBV12-4
CDR3 protein: CASSPMQGGTDEQFF

V gene: TRBV20-1
CDR3 protein: CSASGPTRRTGELFF

V gene: TRBV5-8
CDR3 protein: CASSWAGGTNEQFF

V gene: TRBV7-8
CDR3 protein: CASSLSQGWKDEQYF

V gene: TRBV20-1
CDR3 protein: CSASRGSTDTQYF

V gene: TRBV6-2/TRBV6-3
CDR3 protein: CASSYGPGDYTDTQYF

V gene: TRBV10-3
CDR3 protein: CAISYERDRGELFF

V gene: TRBV12-3/TRBV12-4
CDR3 protein: CASSPSGRATGELFF

V gene: TRBV7-2
CDR3 protein: CASSSGTSVTYEQYF

V gene: TRBV20-1
CDR3 protein: CSARGRAPYEQYF

V gene: TRBV5-1
CDR3 protein: CASSLGPPVDTQYF

V gene: TRBV20-1
CDR3 protein: CSAPPRGPGYTF

V gene: TRBV5-1
CDR3 protein: CASSWRTGGSGEQYF

V gene: TRBV20-1
CDR3 protein: CSARAGQAAYEQYF

V gene: TRBV5-1
CDR3 protein: CASNRGPGYTESYEQYF

V gene: TRBV7-2
CDR3 protein: CASSPVGTGFDEQFF

V gene: TRBV6-1
CDR3 protein: CASRGRYTGELFF

V gene: TRBV4-3
CDR3 protein: CASSPYMGLYEQYF

V gene: TRBV7-2
CDR3 protein: CASSLVGVSTDTQYF

V gene: TRBV7-2
CDR3 protein: CASSLRLAGSGELFF

V gene: TRBV20-1
CDR3 protein: CMGLAGYTDTQYF

V gene: TRBV2
CDR3 protein: CASSGVRGHEQYF

V gene: TRBV9
CDR3 protein: CASSFLAGGSPRANVLTF

V gene: TRBV12-3/TRBV12-4
CDR3 protein: CASRPDPAQRGDTQYF

V gene: TRBV27
CDR3 protein: CASSSLPLYEQYF

V gene: TRBV20-1
CDR3 protein: CSALPGTAAYNEQFF

V gene: TRBV28
CDR3 protein: CASSQTSGRRTDTQYF

V gene: TRBV5-4
CDR3 protein: CASSSPDRDETQYF

V gene: TRBV5-4
CDR3 protein: CASSWQARDADTQYF

V gene: TRBV6-5
CDR3 protein: CASSYARTESGRSEQFF

V gene: TRBV5-4
CDR3 protein: CASSAIGQGTYEQYF

V gene: TRBV29-1
CDR3 protein: CSARLGGNTEAFF

V gene: TRBV15
CDR3 protein: CATSSGRTYNEQFF

V gene: TRBV20-1
CDR3 protein: CSAIPAGVSEQYF

V gene: TRBV7-2
CDR3 protein: CASSFSGSGYNEQFF

V gene: TRBV12-3/TRBV12-4
CDR3 protein: CASLTVTGELFF

V gene: TRBV7-2
CDR3 protein: CASSLYRAGLYEQYF

V gene: TRBV9
CDR3 protein: CASSSTGQGVDEQYF

V gene: TRBV29-1
CDR3 protein: CSVLPGQSQGTRLYEQFF

V gene: TRBV27
CDR3 protein: CASGGTGAEETQYF

V gene: TRBV7-9
CDR3 protein: CASSLGDGFPNQPQHF

V gene: TRBV7-2
CDR3 protein: CASSLAGGSGSQYF

V gene: TRBV10-2
CDR3 protein: CASSEPRADTQYF

V gene: TRBV13
CDR3 protein: CASSLARYEAFF

V gene: TRBV5-6
CDR3 protein: CASSLAGDISGNTIYF

V gene: TRBV27
CDR3 protein: CASSLLGPDEQYF

V gene: TRBV6-1
CDR3 protein: CASTRNGQGQETQYF

V gene: TRBV9
CDR3 protein: CASSGSGLAVEQYF

V gene: TRBV18
CDR3 protein: CASSPPKMSGSYEQYF

V gene: TRBV5-5
CDR3 protein: CASSLGFSGEYF

V gene: TRBV6-4
CDR3 protein: CASSDFGGSTDTQYF

V gene: TRBV7-3
CDR3 protein: CASSLMGSSWEQFF

V gene: TRBV20-1
CDR3 protein: CSATQNQGGAFF

V gene: TRBV20-1
CDR3 protein: CSARGSSTDTQYF